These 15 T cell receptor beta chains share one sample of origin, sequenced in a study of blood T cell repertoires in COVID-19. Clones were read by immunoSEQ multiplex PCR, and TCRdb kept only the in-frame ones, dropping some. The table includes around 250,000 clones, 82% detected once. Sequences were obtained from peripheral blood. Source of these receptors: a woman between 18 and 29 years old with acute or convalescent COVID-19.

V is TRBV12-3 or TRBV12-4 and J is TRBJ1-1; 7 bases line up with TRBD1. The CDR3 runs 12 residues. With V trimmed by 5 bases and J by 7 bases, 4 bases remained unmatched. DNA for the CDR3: TGTGCCAGCAGTCAAGGACAGGTTGAAGCTTTCTTT. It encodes CASSQGQVEAFF.

The CDR3 here is CASSLRGPHEQYF. CDR3 bases: TGTGCCAGCAGTTTACGGGGTCCCCACGAGCAGTACTTC. This sequence joins TRBV27 and TRBJ2-7, with D possibly TRBD2 on 5 matching bases. CDR3 size: 13 residues. The germline V and J ends were trimmed by 2 bases and 5 bases, with 10 bases remaining between them. Germline-derived CDR1 and CDR2 are MNHEY and SMNVEV (reference sequence).

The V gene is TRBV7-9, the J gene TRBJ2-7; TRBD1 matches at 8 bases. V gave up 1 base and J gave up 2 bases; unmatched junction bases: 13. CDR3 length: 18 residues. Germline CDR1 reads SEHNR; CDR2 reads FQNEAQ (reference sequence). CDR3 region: CASSLDRRWDRSTYEQYF. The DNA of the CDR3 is TGTGCCAGCAGCTTAGATCGCCGTTGGGACAGGTCGACCTACGAGCAGTACTTC.

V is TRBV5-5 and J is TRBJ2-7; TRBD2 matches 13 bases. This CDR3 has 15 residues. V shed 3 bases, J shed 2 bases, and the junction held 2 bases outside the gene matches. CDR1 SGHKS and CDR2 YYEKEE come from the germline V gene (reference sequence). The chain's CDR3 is CASSWGTSGTYEQYF. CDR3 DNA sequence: TGTGCCAGCAGCTGGGGGACTAGCGGGACCTACGAGCAGTACTTC. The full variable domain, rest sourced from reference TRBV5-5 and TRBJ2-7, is DAGVTQSPTHLIKTRGQQVTLRCSPISGHKSVSWYQQVLGQGPQFIFQYYEKEERGRGNFPDRFSARQFPNYSSELNVNALLLGDSALYLCASSWGTSGTYEQYFGPGTRLTVT.

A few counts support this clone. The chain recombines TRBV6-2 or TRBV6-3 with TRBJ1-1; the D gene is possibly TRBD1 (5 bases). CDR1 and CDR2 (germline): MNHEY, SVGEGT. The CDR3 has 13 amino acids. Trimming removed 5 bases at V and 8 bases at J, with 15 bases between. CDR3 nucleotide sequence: TGTGCCAGCAGTGTGGGGCGAGTCGCCGAAGCTTTCTTT. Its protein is CASSVGRVAEAFF.

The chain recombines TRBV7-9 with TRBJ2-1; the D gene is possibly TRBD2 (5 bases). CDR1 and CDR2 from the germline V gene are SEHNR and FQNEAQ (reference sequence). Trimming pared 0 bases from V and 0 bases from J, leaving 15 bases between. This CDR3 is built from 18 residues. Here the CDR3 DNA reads TGTGCCAGCAGCTTAGCGAAAGGGTGGGAGAGCTCCTACAATGAGCAGTTCTTC. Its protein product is CASSLAKGWESSYNEQFF.

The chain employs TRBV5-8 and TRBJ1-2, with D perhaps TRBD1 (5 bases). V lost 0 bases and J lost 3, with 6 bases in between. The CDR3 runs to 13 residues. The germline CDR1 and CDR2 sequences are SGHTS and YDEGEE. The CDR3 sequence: CASSLGQYYGYTF. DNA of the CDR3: TGTGCCAGCAGCTTGGGACAGTACTATGGCTACACCTTC.

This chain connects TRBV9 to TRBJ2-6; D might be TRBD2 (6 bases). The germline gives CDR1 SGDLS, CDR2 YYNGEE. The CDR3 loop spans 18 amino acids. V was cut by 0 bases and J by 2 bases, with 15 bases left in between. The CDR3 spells CASSVGSGAPTGANVLTF. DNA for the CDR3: TGTGCCAGCAGCGTAGGGTCGGGAGCGCCAACTGGGGCCAACGTCCTGACTTTC.

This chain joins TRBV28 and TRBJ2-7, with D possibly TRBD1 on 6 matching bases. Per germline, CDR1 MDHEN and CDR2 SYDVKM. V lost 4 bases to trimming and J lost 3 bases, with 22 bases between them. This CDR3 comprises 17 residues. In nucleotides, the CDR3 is TGTGCCAGCAGTTCTGAGGCAGGGGCCCAAATACTCTACGAGCAGTACTTC. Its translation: CASSSEAGAQILYEQYF. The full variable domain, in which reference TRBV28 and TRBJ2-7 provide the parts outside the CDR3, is DVKVTQSSRYLVKRTGEKVFLECVQDMDHENMFWYRQDPGLGLRLIYFSYDVKMKEKGDIPEGYSVSREKKERFSLILESASTNQTSMYLCASSSEAGAQILYEQYFGPGTRLTVT.

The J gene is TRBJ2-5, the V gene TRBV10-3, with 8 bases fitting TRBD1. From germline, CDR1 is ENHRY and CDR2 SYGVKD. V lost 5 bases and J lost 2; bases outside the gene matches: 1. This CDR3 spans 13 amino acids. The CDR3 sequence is CAISTGGQETQYF. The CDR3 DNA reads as TGTGCCATCAGTACAGGGGGGCAAGAGACCCAGTACTTC.

The chain's CDR3 is CASSPTSGRISYEQYF. CDR3 DNA: TGTGCCAGCAGCCCGACTAGCGGGAGGATATCCTACGAGCAGTACTTC. The gene calls are TRBV7-9 and TRBJ2-7; 13 nucleotides agree with TRBD2. Germline CDR1 reads SEHNR; CDR2 reads FQNEAQ (reference sequence). CDR3 size: 16 residues. The junction had 5 bases not matched to a gene; V was cut back by 5 bases and J by 1 base.

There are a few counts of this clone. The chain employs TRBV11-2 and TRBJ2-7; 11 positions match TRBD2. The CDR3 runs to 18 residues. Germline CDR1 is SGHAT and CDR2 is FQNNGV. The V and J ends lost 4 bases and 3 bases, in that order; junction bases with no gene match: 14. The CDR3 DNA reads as TGTGCCAGCAGCTCAATAAACGGACTAGCGGGTACCCTCTACGAGCAGTACTTC. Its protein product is CASSSINGLAGTLYEQYF.

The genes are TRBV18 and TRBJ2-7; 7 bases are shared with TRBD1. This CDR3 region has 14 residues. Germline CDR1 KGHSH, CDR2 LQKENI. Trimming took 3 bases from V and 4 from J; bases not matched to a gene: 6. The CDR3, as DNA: TGTGCCAGCTCACCCTCGGGACAGCCTTACGAGCAGTACTTC. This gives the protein CASSPSGQPYEQYF.

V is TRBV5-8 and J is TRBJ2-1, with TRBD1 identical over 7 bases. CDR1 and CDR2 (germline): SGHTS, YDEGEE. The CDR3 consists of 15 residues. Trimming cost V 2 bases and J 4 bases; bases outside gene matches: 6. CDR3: CASSFGPGGYNEQFF. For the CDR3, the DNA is TGTGCCAGCAGCTTCGGCCCAGGGGGTTACAATGAGCAGTTCTTC. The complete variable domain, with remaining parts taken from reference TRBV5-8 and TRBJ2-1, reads EAGVTQSPTHLIKTRGQQATLRCSPISGHTSVYWYQQALGLGLQFLLWYDEGEERNRGNFPPRFSGRQFPNYSSELNVNALELEDSALYLCASSFGPGGYNEQFFGPGTRLTVL.

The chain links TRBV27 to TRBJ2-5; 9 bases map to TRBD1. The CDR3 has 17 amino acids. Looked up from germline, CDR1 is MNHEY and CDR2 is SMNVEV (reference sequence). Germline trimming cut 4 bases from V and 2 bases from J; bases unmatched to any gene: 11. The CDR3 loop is CASSSQPGTGYQETQYF. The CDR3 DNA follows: TGTGCCAGCAGTTCCCAACCAGGGACAGGGTATCAAGAGACCCAGTACTTC.